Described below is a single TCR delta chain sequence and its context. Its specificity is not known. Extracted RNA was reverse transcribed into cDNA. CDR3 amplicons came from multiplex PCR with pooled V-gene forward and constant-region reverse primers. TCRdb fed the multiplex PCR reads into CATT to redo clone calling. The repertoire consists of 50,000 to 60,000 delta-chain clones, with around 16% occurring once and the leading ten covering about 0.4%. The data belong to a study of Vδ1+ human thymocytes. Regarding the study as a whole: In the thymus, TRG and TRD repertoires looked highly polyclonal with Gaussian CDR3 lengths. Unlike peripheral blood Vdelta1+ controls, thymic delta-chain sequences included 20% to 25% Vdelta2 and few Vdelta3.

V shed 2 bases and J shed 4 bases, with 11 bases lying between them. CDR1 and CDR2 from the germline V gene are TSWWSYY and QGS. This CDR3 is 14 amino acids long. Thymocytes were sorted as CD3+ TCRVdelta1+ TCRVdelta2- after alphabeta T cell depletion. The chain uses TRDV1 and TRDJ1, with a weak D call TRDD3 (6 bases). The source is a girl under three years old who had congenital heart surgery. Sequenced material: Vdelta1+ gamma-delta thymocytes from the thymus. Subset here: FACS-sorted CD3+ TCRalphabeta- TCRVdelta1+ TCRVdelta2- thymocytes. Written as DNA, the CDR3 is TGTGCTCTTGGGGAATCTGTGGGGGGCGATAAACTCATCTTT. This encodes CALGESVGGDKLIF.